Each of the 29 T cell receptor beta chains below was sequenced from the same sample in a study of blood T cell repertoires in COVID-19. The table came from immunoSEQ multiplex PCR; TCRdb's copy has only in-frame clones and leaves some out. The sample records tens of thousands of clones, 89% being singletons. The sequencing sample was made of peripheral blood. The receptors come from a man of 80 years or more with acute or convalescent COVID-19.

The rearrangement joins TRBV15 to TRBJ2-2; D is perhaps TRBD1 (5 bases). The CDR3 loop spans 18 amino acids. CDR1 LNHNV and CDR2 YYDKDF come from the germline V gene (reference sequence). Trimming removed 4 bases from V and 5 bases from J, with 23 bases in between. CDR3 bases: TGTGCCACCAGCAAATATGAAAGGGGCCGCGGTTGGACCGGGGAGCTGTTTTTT. It encodes CATSKYERGRGWTGELFF.

The rearrangement uses TRBV3-1 (or the pseudogene TRBV3-2) and TRBJ2-6, with 8 bases identical to TRBD2. The CDR3 has 15 residues. Germline CDR1 reads LGHDT; CDR2 reads YNNKEL (reference sequence). With V trimmed by 4 bases and J by 4 bases, 3 bases remained unmatched. The CDR3 DNA is TGTGCCAGCAGCCGTAGCGGGACCGGGGCCAACGTCCTGACTTTC. As protein: CASSRSGTGANVLTF.

The chain carries TRBV9 and TRBJ2-7, with D unclear. V was clipped by 4 bases and J by 2 bases, with 13 bases between them. CDR3 length: 14 amino acids. CDR1 SGDLS and CDR2 YYNGEE come from the germline V gene. CDR3 amino acids: CASSPHSLPYEQYF. Here the CDR3 DNA reads TGTGCCAGCAGCCCTCACTCCCTTCCCTACGAGCAGTACTTC.

Note on this clone: A junction end diverges from the germline sequence, so it may reflect a read error. The chain carries TRBV27 and TRBJ2-7; 7 bases are shared with TRBD1. The CDR3 is made up of 12 amino acids. The germline V gene encodes CDR1 MNHEY and CDR2 SMNVEV (reference sequence). CDR3 protein: CASSLSGTVLFF. The DNA for the CDR3 is TGTGCCAGCAGTTTATCCGGGACAGTCCTGTTCTTC.

The V call is TRBV30, the J call TRBJ1-5, with D hard to call. The germline V gene encodes CDR1 GTSNPN and CDR2 SVGIG (reference sequence). This CDR3 is 12 amino acids long. V was clipped by 1 base and J by 6 bases, with 7 bases between them. CDR3 sequence (DNA): TGTGCCTGGAGTGGACCAGGTCAGCCCCAGCATTTT. This translates into CAWSGPGQPQHF.

This clone was detected only a few times. The rearrangement uses TRBV6-5 and TRBJ1-1; 7 nucleotides line up with TRBD1. Germline lookup yields CDR1 MNHEY and CDR2 SVGAGI. The CDR3 has 13 residues. The V and J ends lost 6 bases and 5 bases, in that order; junction bases with no gene match: 6. This CDR3 is CASRATGFTEAFF. For the CDR3, the DNA is TGTGCCAGCAGAGCGACAGGGTTTACTGAAGCTTTCTTT.

The gene calls are TRBV11-3 and TRBJ2-1, with 9 bases lining up with TRBD2. From germline, CDR1 is SGHNT and CDR2 YENEEA. This CDR3 region has 14 residues. V lost 3 bases and J lost 8; bases outside the gene matches: 5. CDR3 residues: CASSFSGSSDEQFF. For the CDR3, the DNA is TGTGCCAGCAGCTTTAGCGGGAGCAGCGATGAGCAGTTCTTC.

The chain uses TRBV4-1 and TRBJ2-5, with D tentatively TRBD1 (6 bases). Germline V gene sequence: CDR1 MGHRA, CDR2 YSYEKL. The CDR3 totals 17 residues. V lost 0 bases and J 4 bases, leaving 18 bases between the germline ends. CDR3 bases: TGCGCCAGCAGCCAAGATAGAGGGCAGGGCAGGGGAGAGACCCAGTACTTC. The encoded protein is CASSQDRGQGRGETQYF.

This clone appeared once. The chain has TRBV27 and TRBJ1-1, with 10 positions matching TRBD1. V shed 3 bases and J 6 bases; nucleotides not matched to a gene: 1. The CDR3 spans 13 residues. Germline V gene lookup returns CDR1 MNHEY and CDR2 SMNVEV (reference sequence). The DNA of the CDR3 is TGTGCCAGCAGTTTGACAGGGGGCCCTGAAGCTTTCTTT. The encoded protein is CASSLTGGPEAFF.

This chain uses TRBV7-9 with TRBJ1-4; 10 nucleotides align to TRBD1. J gave up 5 bases and V 4 bases, and 1 base lay outside the gene matches. Germline loops: CDR1 SEHNR, CDR2 FQNEAQ (reference sequence). The CDR3 consists of 14 residues. The CDR3 loop reads CASSWDRGNEKLFF. CDR3 DNA sequence: TGTGCCAGCAGCTGGGACAGGGGAAATGAAAAACTGTTTTTT.

The V gene is TRBV25-1, the J gene TRBJ1-6; TRBD1 might be the D (6 bases). V was trimmed by 4 bases and J by 5 bases, leaving 9 bases between them. CDR1 is MGHDK and CDR2 is SYGVNS in the germline V gene. This CDR3 comprises 14 residues. Here the CDR3 DNA reads TGTGCCAGCAGTGCACAGGGAAATAATTCACCCCTCCACTTT. This gives the protein CASSAQGNNSPLHF. Full variable domain (remainder filled in from reference TRBV25-1 and TRBJ1-6): EADIYQTPRYLVIGTGKKITLECSQTMGHDKMYWYQQDPGMELHLIHYSYGVNSTEKGDLSSESTVSRIRTEHFPLTLESARPSHTSQYLCASSAQGNNSPLHFGNGTRLTVT.

The chain employs TRBV2 and TRBJ1-5, with TRBD1 matching over 7 bases. Germline V gene sequence: CDR1 SNHLY, CDR2 FYNNEI. The CDR3 covers 15 residues. V trimming: 4 bases; J trimming: 2 bases; junction bases outside the gene matches: 5. CDR3 residues: CASSGLQGRNQPQHF. The CDR3 coding sequence is TGTGCCAGCAGTGGTTTACAGGGGCGCAATCAGCCCCAGCATTTT.

The rearrangement uses TRBV5-1 and TRBJ1-6; 8 positions match TRBD1. J gave up 9 bases and V 0 bases, and 5 bases lay outside the gene matches. The CDR3 spans 15 residues. Germline CDR1 SGHRS, CDR2 YFSETQ. This CDR3 reads CASSLAGRGRSPLHF. CDR3 bases: TGCGCCAGCAGCTTGGCCGGCAGGGGGCGTTCACCCCTCCACTTT. Using reference TRBV5-1 and TRBJ1-6 for the parts outside the CDR3, the full variable domain is KAGVTQTPRYLIKTRGQQVTLSCSPISGHRSVSWYQQTPGQGLQFLFEYFSETQRNKGNFPGRFSGRQFSNSRSEMNVSTLELGDSALYLCASSLAGRGRSPLHFGNGTRLTVT.

V is TRBV15 and J is TRBJ2-2; possibly TRBD1 for D (5 bases). Trimming removed 1 base at V and 2 bases at J, with 14 bases between. The CDR3 totals 17 residues. CDR1 is LNHNV, CDR2 YYDKDF, per germline (reference sequence). The CDR3 sequence: CATSRGWAGHNTGELFF. Written as DNA, the CDR3 is TGTGCCACCAGCAGAGGTTGGGCCGGACACAACACCGGGGAGCTGTTTTTT.

In its sample, this clone was seen once. The V gene is TRBV2, the J gene TRBJ2-5; 9 bases are a match to TRBD2. V shed 5 bases, J shed 1 base, and the junction held 5 bases outside the gene matches. The CDR3 is 15 residues long. Germline V lookup: CDR1 SNHLY, CDR2 FYNNEI. DNA of the CDR3: TGTGCCAGCAGTCTCCTGACTAGCGGCCAAGAGACCCAGTACTTC. Translation: CASSLLTSGQETQYF.

The chain combines TRBV12-5 with TRBJ2-1; no clear D. This CDR3 is built from 15 residues. V lost 0 bases and J lost 8, with 14 bases in between. CDR1 is LGHNT and CDR2 is FRNRAP in the germline V gene. The DNA for the CDR3 is TGTGCTAGTGGTTTGGTACTTGGCAGGTTGGATGAGCAGTTCTTC. This gives the protein CASGLVLGRLDEQFF.

In this sample, this clone turned up once. The chain joins TRBV5-4 to TRBJ1-6; D not certain. Trimming pared 2 bases from V and 2 bases from J, leaving 8 bases between. The CDR3 extends over 15 amino acids. Germline lookup yields CDR1 SGHNT and CDR2 YYREEE (reference sequence). CDR3 sequence reads: CASSFSGPYNSPLHF. CDR3 DNA: TGTGCCAGCAGCTTTTCGGGTCCCTATAATTCACCCCTCCACTTT.

This chain joins TRBV27 and TRBJ1-5; 9 nucleotides agree with TRBD1. This CDR3 comprises 14 residues. Trimming removed 9 bases from V and 4 bases from J; junction bases left unmatched: 7. The germline V gene has CDR1 MNHEY and CDR2 SMNVEV (reference sequence). The CDR3 protein is CARPRDRVNQPQHF. In DNA form, the CDR3 reads TGTGCCAGGCCCCGGGACAGGGTAAATCAGCCCCAGCATTTT.

The gene calls are TRBV6-1 and TRBJ1-6, with a weak D call TRBD1 (6 bases). This CDR3 has 14 amino acids. V was pared by 3 bases and J by 7 bases, with 10 bases between. The germline V gene encodes CDR1 MNHNS and CDR2 SASEGT. The DNA for the CDR3 is TGTGCCAGCAGTGACGGACAGACGAATTCACCCCTCCACTTT. Its protein is CASSDGQTNSPLHF.

The J gene is TRBJ1-3, the V gene TRBV19; no firm D call. Germline values: CDR1 LNHDA, CDR2 SQIVND (reference sequence). This CDR3 is 14 amino acids long. Trimming took off 3 bases at V and 4 bases at J, with 10 bases between the two ends. Here the CDR3 reads CASSMYSLGNTIYF. The CDR3 DNA reads TGTGCCAGTAGTATGTACAGCTTAGGAAACACCATATATTTT. Supplemented by reference TRBV19 and TRBJ1-3, the full variable domain reads DGGITQSPKYLFRKEGQNVTLSCEQNLNHDAMYWYRQDPGQGLRLIYYSQIVNDFQKGDIAEGYSVSREKKESFPLTVTSAQKNPTAFYLCASSMYSLGNTIYFGEGSWLTVV.

This chain connects TRBV9 to TRBJ1-2, with 8 bases lining up with TRBD1. Germline lookup yields CDR1 SGDLS and CDR2 YYNGEE. CDR3 length: 15 residues. V trimming: 3 bases; J trimming: 4 bases; junction bases outside the gene matches: 8. CDR3 loop: CASSDGRDRIYGYTF. CDR3 bases: TGTGCCAGCAGCGATGGCCGGGACAGGATCTATGGCTACACCTTC.

CDR3 bases: TGTGCCAGCAGTGAAGTGACCTACGGAGGCTATGGCTACACCTTC. It encodes CASSEVTYGGYGYTF. This rearrangement joins TRBV6-1 to TRBJ1-2; D not certain. V was trimmed by 1 base and J by 4 bases, leaving 13 bases between them. The CDR3 contains 15 residues. Germline lookup yields CDR1 MNHNS and CDR2 SASEGT.

The J gene is TRBJ1-2, the V gene TRBV14, with D hard to call. Germline V gene data show CDR1 as SGHDN and CDR2 as FVKESK. The CDR3 covers 13 residues. Trimming cost V 4 bases and J 9 bases, with 15 bases left between them. CDR3 DNA: TGTGCCAGCAGCCCTGCCGGACTGGGGAGCTACACCTTC. Protein product: CASSPAGLGSYTF.

This chain links TRBV9 with TRBJ1-6; 8 nucleotides agree with TRBD1. Germline V CDR1 and CDR2: SGDLS, YYNGEE. V trimming: 3 bases; J trimming: 7 bases; junction bases outside the gene matches: 3. This CDR3 spans 14 amino acids. The CDR3 DNA reads as TGTGCCAGCAGCGAGGGACAGGTAAATTCACCCCTCCACTTT. It specifies CASSEGQVNSPLHF.

V usage is TRBV10-3 and J usage is TRBJ1-2; tentative D call: TRBD1 (6 bases). CDR1 is ENHRY, CDR2 SYGVKD, per germline. Trimming shortened V by 5 bases and J by 3 bases, and 13 bases separated the two germline ends. The CDR3 covers 14 residues. CDR3 sequence reads: CAISIGQSDYGYTF. For the CDR3, the DNA is TGTGCCATCAGTATCGGACAGTCTGACTATGGCTACACCTTC.

The chain links TRBV6-5 to TRBJ1-2, with 11 nucleotides matching TRBD1. Trimming took 7 bases from V and 7 from J; bases not matched to a gene: 8. The CDR3 is made up of 14 amino acids. Germline values: CDR1 MNHEY, CDR2 SVGAGI. In DNA, the CDR3 is TGTGCCAGCACTACGGACAGGGGGCTGGGTGGCTACACCTTC. This codes for CASTTDRGLGGYTF.

The chain combines TRBV19 with TRBJ2-7, with a possible D match to TRBD1 (6 bases). The V gene lost 3 bases and the J gene lost 3 bases, with 9 bases spanning the gap. From germline, CDR1 is LNHDA and CDR2 SQIVND (reference sequence). The CDR3 loop spans 13 amino acids. Written as DNA, the CDR3 is TGTGCCAGTAGTATTCAGGACAGCTACGAGCAGTACTTC. Protein product: CASSIQDSYEQYF. Full variable domain (rest looked up from reference TRBV19 and TRBJ2-7): DGGITQSPKYLFRKEGQNVTLSCEQNLNHDAMYWYRQDPGQGLRLIYYSQIVNDFQKGDIAEGYSVSREKKESFPLTVTSAQKNPTAFYLCASSIQDSYEQYFGPGTRLTVT.

The rearrangement links TRBV18 to TRBJ2-7; a weak D match, TRBD1 (6 bases). CDR1 is KGHSH and CDR2 is LQKENI in the germline V gene. The V end lost 0 bases, the J end lost 0 bases, and 24 bases lay between the germline ends. This CDR3 region has 20 residues. The CDR3 is CASSPPTGWLNFGSSYEQYF. The CDR3 DNA reads TGTGCCAGCTCACCACCGACAGGCTGGCTAAACTTTGGGAGCTCCTACGAGCAGTACTTC.

V and J are TRBV20-1 and TRBJ2-3, with a tentative D call TRBD2 (6 bases). Between the trimmed V and J ends, which lost 3 bases and 1 base, there was a span of 14 bases. This CDR3 region has 15 residues. Germline CDR1 is DFQATT and CDR2 is SNEGSKA (reference sequence). CDR3 coding DNA: TGCAGTGCTAGTATCGCGACTAGTCGCACAGATACGCAGTATTTT. This gives the protein CSASIATSRTDTQYF.